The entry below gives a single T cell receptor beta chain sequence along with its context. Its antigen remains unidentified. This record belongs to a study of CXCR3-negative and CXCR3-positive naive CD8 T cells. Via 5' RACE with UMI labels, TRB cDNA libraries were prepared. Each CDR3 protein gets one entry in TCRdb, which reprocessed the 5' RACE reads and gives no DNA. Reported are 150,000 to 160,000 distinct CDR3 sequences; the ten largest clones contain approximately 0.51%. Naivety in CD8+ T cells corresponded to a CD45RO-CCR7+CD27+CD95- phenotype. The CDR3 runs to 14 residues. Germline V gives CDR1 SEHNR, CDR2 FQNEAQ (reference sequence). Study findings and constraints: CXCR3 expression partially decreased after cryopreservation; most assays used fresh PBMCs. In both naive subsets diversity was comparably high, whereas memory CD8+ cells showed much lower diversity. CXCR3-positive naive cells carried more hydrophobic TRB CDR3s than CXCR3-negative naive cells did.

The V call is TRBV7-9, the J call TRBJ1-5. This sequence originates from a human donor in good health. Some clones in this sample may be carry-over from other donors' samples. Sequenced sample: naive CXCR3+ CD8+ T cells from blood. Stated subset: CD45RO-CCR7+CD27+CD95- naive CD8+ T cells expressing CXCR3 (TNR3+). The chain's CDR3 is CASSLVGGGQPQHF.